A selection of T cell receptor beta chains follows, all from one sample in a study of shared T cell receptors in the human thymus. Sequencing used immunoSEQ multiplex PCR; TCRdb keeps in-frame clones, though not all of them. Counted here are some 640,000 clones, about 87% occurring once; the ten biggest clones make up 0.0094%. The sample was also linked to a second study, of human thymus T cells.

Sequenced: thymocytes. Source of these receptors: a boy under two years old with a congenital heart defect. Each CDR3 is given with its conserved first and last residue. Fields, in order: CDR3 protein, CDR3 DNA, J gene, D gene, V gene. A D gene is named only where the DNA matches it firmly.

CAISESKLASGRNPYEQYF TGTGCCATCAGTGAGTCGAAATTGGCTAGCGGGAGGAATCCCTACGAGCAGTACTTC TRBJ2-7 TRBD2 TRBV10-3
CASSTLTSGRLLDEQYF TGTGCCAGCAGCACCCTGACTAGCGGGAGACTCTTAGACGAGCAGTACTTC TRBJ2-7 TRBD2 TRBV28
CASSHAPGSSYNEQFF TGTGCCAGCAGCCATGCTCCGGGAAGCTCCTACAATGAGCAGTTCTTC TRBJ2-1 . TRBV4-2
CASSLGTGTSALEQYF TGTGCCAGCAGCTTAGGAACCGGGACTAGCGCCCTCGAGCAGTACTTC TRBJ2-7 TRBD2 TRBV7-9
CASSLGGGTEAFF TGCGCCAGCAGCTTGGGAGGTGGCACTGAAGCTTTCTTT TRBJ1-1 . TRBV5-1
CASSGRRAGAPDTQYF TGTGCCAGCAGTGGACGGCGAGCGGGAGCCCCAGATACGCAGTATTTT TRBJ2-3 TRBD2 TRBV25-1
CASSHGEYTEAFF TGCGCCAGCAGCCACGGAGAGTACACTGAAGCTTTCTTT TRBJ1-1 . TRBV5-1
CASSIPPGTSGKWDNEQFF TGCGCCAGCAGCATACCCCCGGGTACTAGCGGGAAATGGGACAATGAGCAGTTCTTC TRBJ2-1 TRBD2 TRBV5-1
CASAGRKEAFF TGTGCCAGCGCGGGGCGCAAAGAAGCTTTCTTT TRBJ1-1 . TRBV28
CSVAAYNTEAFF TGCAGCGTCGCGGCCTACAACACTGAAGCTTTCTTT TRBJ1-1 . TRBV29-1
CSVGPKISTGGGETQYF TGCAGCGTTGGCCCCAAAATTTCGACAGGGGGCGGGGAGACCCAGTACTTC TRBJ2-5 TRBD1 TRBV29-1
CASSARTRHTDTQYF TGCGCCAGCAGTGCTAGGACTCGCCACACAGATACGCAGTATTTT TRBJ2-3 . TRBV10-2
CASSHLAAGRREFF TGTGCCAGCAGCCACTTGGCAGCGGGAAGAAGGGAGTTCTTC TRBJ2-1 TRBD2 TRBV7-2
CTTSHRDRVNYGYTF TGTACCACATCTCACCGGGACAGGGTTAACTATGGCTACACCTTC TRBJ1-2 TRBD1 TRBV6-1
CASSQGKERQGRVEQYF TGTGCCAGCAGCCAAGGAAAAGAAAGACAGGGGCGGGTCGAGCAGTACTTC TRBJ2-7 TRBD1 TRBV14
CAIPTSGGPSTDTQYF TGCGCCATTCCGACTAGCGGGGGGCCTAGCACAGATACGCAGTATTTT TRBJ2-3 TRBD2 TRBV5-1
CATSRDRQFYGYTF TGTGCCACCAGCAGAGATCGACAGTTCTATGGCTACACCTTC TRBJ1-2 . TRBV15
CASSQEPDRGPYEQYF TGTGCCAGCAGCCAAGAGCCGGACAGGGGCCCCTACGAGCAGTACTTC TRBJ2-7 TRBD1 TRBV14
CASSKGRFGTGYSSNQPQHF TGTGCCAGCAGCAAAGGGAGGTTTGGTACAGGGTATTCTAGCAATCAGCCCCAGCATTTT TRBJ1-5 . TRBV21-1
CASSDSGRVSGNTIYF TGTGCCAGCAGTGACTCTGGGAGGGTCTCTGGAAACACCATATATTTT TRBJ1-3 . TRBV25-1
CASSKKGGLAAYNEQFF TGTGCCAGCAGCAAAAAGGGGGGACTAGCGGCCTACAATGAGCAGTTCTTC TRBJ2-1 . TRBV21-1
CSVDSLAGGCNEQFF TGCAGCGTTGATTCGTTAGCGGGAGGGTGTAATGAGCAGTTCTTC TRBJ2-1 TRBD2 TRBV29-1